A single sample gave rise to the 17 T cell receptor beta chains below, sequenced in a study of blood T cell repertoires in COVID-19. Generated by immunoSEQ multiplex PCR, the TCRdb table keeps only in-frame clones and is missing some. Among a few hundred thousand clones listed, roughly 89% were seen once. The sequencing input was PBMCs or T cells enriched from blood (not recorded which). The source of these receptors is a man in his forties or fifties who had recovered from COVID-19.

V gene TRBV11-2 combines with J gene TRBJ1-4; D remains unclear. The CDR3 extends over 15 amino acids. With 1 base removed from V and 7 bases from J, the gap between germline ends came to 13 bases. CDR1 and CDR2 from the germline V gene are SGHAT and FQNNGV. The DNA for the CDR3 is TGTGCCAGCAGCTTAGGAGCGGGCGCGAGTGAAAAACTGTTTTTT. It yields the protein CASSLGAGASEKLFF.

This rearrangement joins TRBV18 to TRBJ2-7; 10 bases are shared with TRBD2. The CDR3 spans 17 residues. Unmatched junction bases numbered 12, after V lost 5 bases and J lost 2 bases. CDR1 is KGHSH and CDR2 is LQKENI in the germline V gene. The CDR3 DNA reads as TGTGCCAGCTCAAACAGAAAGCGGGGGGGAAAACCCTACGAGCAGTACTTC. It specifies CASSNRKRGGKPYEQYF.

V usage is TRBV20-1 and J usage is TRBJ2-5, with a possible D match to TRBD1 (5 bases). CDR1 DFQATT and CDR2 SNEGSKA come from the germline V gene (reference sequence). Trimming took 3 bases from V and 2 from J, leaving 19 bases between them. CDR3 length: 16 residues. The DNA for the CDR3 is TGCAGTGCTAGTAGGTTTGGAACAGGTCCTCAAGAGACCCAGTACTTC. Amino acid sequence: CSASRFGTGPQETQYF.

This rearrangement joins TRBV5-1 to TRBJ1-2, with D perhaps TRBD1 (6 bases). CDR1 SGHRS and CDR2 YFSETQ come from the germline V gene. Trimming pared 0 bases from V and 8 bases from J, leaving 17 bases between. CDR3 length equals 15 residues. The CDR3 DNA is TGCGCCAGCAGCTTGGGGGTACAGGGTCCTCGGGGCTACACCTTC. Its protein product is CASSLGVQGPRGYTF.

The V gene is TRBV10-3, the J gene TRBJ2-2; possibly TRBD1 for D (6 bases). The CDR3 has 15 residues. In germline, CDR1 is ENHRY, CDR2 SYGVKD. V dropped 9 bases and J dropped 0 bases, with 14 bases sitting between them. The CDR3 region is CAISAGQTNTGELFF. The CDR3 DNA reads TGTGCCATTTCGGCTGGACAGACGAACACCGGGGAGCTGTTTTTT.

The V call is TRBV9, the J call TRBJ2-1; 7 bases match TRBD1. The CDR3 has 13 residues. After removal of 3 bases from V and 9 bases from J, the junction contained 6 bases not matched to a gene. Germline V gives CDR1 SGDLS, CDR2 YYNGEE. CDR3: CASSAGTVGEQFF. The CDR3 DNA is TGTGCCAGCAGCGCTGGGACAGTCGGTGAGCAGTTCTTC.

This sequence joins TRBV7-6 and TRBJ2-5; TRBD1 matches 9 bases. The junction had 8 bases not matched to a gene; V was cut back by 5 bases and J by 4 bases. Germline loops: CDR1 SGHVS, CDR2 FNYEAQ. This CDR3 contains 15 residues. In DNA form, the CDR3 reads TGTGCCAGCAGCAAGAACAGGGGGCGAGGAGAGACCCAGTACTTC. It encodes CASSKNRGRGETQYF.

The J gene is TRBJ2-7, the V gene TRBV7-9, with D perhaps matching TRBD2 (6 bases). Germline V CDR1 and CDR2: SEHNR, FQNEAQ (reference sequence). The V end was cut by 7 bases, the J end by 3 bases, with 13 bases between. The CDR3 runs 13 residues. CDR3 amino acids: CASTTEEGYEQYF. DNA for the CDR3: TGTGCCAGCACGACAGAGGAGGGCTACGAGCAGTACTTC. Variable domain in full (rest from reference TRBV7-9 and TRBJ2-7): DTGVSQNPRHKITKRGQNVTFRCDPISEHNRLYWYRQTLGQGPEFLTYFQNEAQLEKSRLLSDRFSAERPKGSFSTLEIQRTEQGDSAMYLCASTTEEGYEQYFGPGTRLTVT.

This sequence joins TRBV29-1 and TRBJ1-1; D not resolved. The length of the CDR3 is 13 residues. Germline CDR1 is SQVTM and CDR2 is ANQGSEA. V lost 3 bases and J 0 bases, leaving 8 bases between the germline ends. The CDR3 DNA reads as TGCAGCGTTGAGTTAAGCGTGAACACTGAAGCTTTCTTT. It translates to CSVELSVNTEAFF.

This chain joins TRBV4-3 and TRBJ1-1; D possibly corresponds to TRBD1 (5 bases). The ends were cut back, 0 bases at V and 4 bases at J, with 15 bases in the middle. The CDR3 contains 16 residues. In germline, CDR1 is LGHNA, CDR2 YSLEER. The CDR3 is CASSQDWVGGITEAFF. The CDR3 region has the DNA TGCGCCAGCAGCCAAGATTGGGTCGGGGGGATCACTGAAGCTTTCTTT.

V gene TRBV3-1 (or the pseudogene TRBV3-2) combines with J gene TRBJ1-2; 9 bases are shared with TRBD1. The trim removed 0 bases at V and 9 bases at J, leaving 8 bases unmatched. Germline CDR1 and CDR2: LGHDT and YNNKEL (reference sequence). The CDR3 consists of 15 residues. CDR3 sequence reads: CASSQDLTGGRSYTF. DNA for the CDR3: TGTGCCAGCAGCCAAGATCTAACAGGGGGCCGAAGCTACACCTTC.

The chain links TRBV7-8 to TRBJ1-6; 10 bases fit TRBD1. The germline V gene has CDR1 SGHVS and CDR2 FQNEAQ. The CDR3 totals 19 residues. The trim removed 0 bases at V and 3 bases at J, leaving 8 bases unmatched. CDR3 sequence: CASSLAGTGAVSYNSPLHF. CDR3 DNA: TGTGCCAGCAGCTTAGCCGGGACAGGGGCGGTTAGCTATAATTCACCCCTCCACTTT.

This chain joins TRBV3-1 (or the pseudogene TRBV3-2) and TRBJ1-1; D is perhaps TRBD1 (5 bases). Germline V gene data show CDR1 as LGHDT and CDR2 as YNNKEL (reference sequence). CDR3 length equals 14 residues. Trimming pared 1 base from V and 4 bases from J, leaving 10 bases between. The CDR3 DNA is TGTGCCAGCAGCCAAGGGTTCGGGGGCACTGAAGCTTTCTTT. It specifies CASSQGFGGTEAFF.

V is TRBV20-1 and J is TRBJ2-3; 7 bases match TRBD1. The J segment lost 5 bases and the V segment lost 3 bases, leaving 5 bases of the junction unmatched. The CDR3 has 13 amino acids. Germline V gives CDR1 DFQATT, CDR2 SNEGSKA (reference sequence). CDR3 DNA: TGCAGTGCTAGTGAGTCAGGGGGAGATACGCAGTATTTT. It encodes CSASESGGDTQYF.

This clone came up a few times. V is TRBV4-1 and J is TRBJ2-3, with 10 bases matching TRBD2. V shed 0 bases, J shed 0 bases, and the junction held 3 bases outside the gene matches. The CDR3 is 17 residues long. Germline-derived CDR1 and CDR2 are MGHRA and YSYEKL. CDR3 amino acids: CASSQDLTSGSTDTQYF. As DNA, the CDR3 is TGCGCCAGCAGCCAAGATTTGACTAGCGGGAGCACAGATACGCAGTATTTT.

This sequence joins TRBV9 and TRBJ2-3; 11 nucleotides align to TRBD2. Looked up from germline, CDR1 is SGDLS and CDR2 is YYNGEE. V was pared by 3 bases and J by 2 bases, with 2 bases of the junction left unmatched. The CDR3 length is 15 residues. DNA for the CDR3: TGTGCCAGCAGCGGGGGACTAGCGGACACAGATACGCAGTATTTT. Translation: CASSGGLADTDTQYF.

This chain connects TRBV19 to TRBJ2-1, with 8 bases lining up with TRBD2. With 1 base clipped from V and 7 bases from J, the junction kept 6 bases outside the gene matches. Germline CDR1 LNHDA, CDR2 SQIVND (reference sequence). The CDR3 has 15 residues. The CDR3 reads CASSIGTSFKNEQFF. The CDR3 bases are TGTGCCAGTAGTATAGGGACTAGCTTTAAGAATGAGCAGTTCTTC.